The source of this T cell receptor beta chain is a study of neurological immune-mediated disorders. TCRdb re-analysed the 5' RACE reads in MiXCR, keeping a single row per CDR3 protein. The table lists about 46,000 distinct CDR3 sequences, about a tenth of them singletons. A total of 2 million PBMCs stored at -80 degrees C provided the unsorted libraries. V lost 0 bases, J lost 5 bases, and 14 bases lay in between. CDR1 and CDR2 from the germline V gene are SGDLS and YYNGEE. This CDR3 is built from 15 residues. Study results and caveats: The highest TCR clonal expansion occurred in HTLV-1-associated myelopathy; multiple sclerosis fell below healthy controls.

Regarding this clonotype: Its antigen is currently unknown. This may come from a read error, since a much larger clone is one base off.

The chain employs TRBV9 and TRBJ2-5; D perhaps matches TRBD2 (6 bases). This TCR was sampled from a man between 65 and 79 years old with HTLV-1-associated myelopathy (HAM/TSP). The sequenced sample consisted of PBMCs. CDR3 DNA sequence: TGTGCCAGCAGCGTAGATGGACGGGGGAGGGAGACCCAGTACTTC. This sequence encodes CASSVDGRGRETQYF.